This T cell receptor beta chain is from a study of blood T cell repertoires in COVID-19 (TCRdb year 2020). Turning to the overall study: Samples covering the acute and convalescent phases of COVID-19 were provided by collaborators in the United States, Italy and Spain. The material from the prospective study consisted of cDNA or gDNA derived from T cells, B-cell-depleted T cells, or PBMCs. Samples came from the ongoing ImmuneRACE study (first 160 participants) plus 1,254 subjects from 6 global collaborators. A de-identified subject ID, COVID-19 status, age in years and sex were almost always included in the sample metadata. Deeply sampled blood TCRbeta repertoires from subjects exposed to, actively infected with, or recovered from COVID-19 were included in the dataset. The repertoires were released in a freely available public database intended as a resource for research on the immune response to SARS-CoV-2. HLA class I and class II types, where available, came from metadata supplied by the sample provider rather than from assay-based typing. Study-level results and caveats: The quantity of clinical and demographic metadata differed by source and by participant and was supplied without curation.

For this clone: Its recognized antigen is unknown. Base qualities are not recorded, but no much larger clone differs from it by a single base.

TCRbeta CDR3 regions were amplified from genomic DNA using the immunoSEQ Assay, a bias-controlled multiplex PCR. The paper's data handling went like this. Nucleated cell counts per sample were estimated from amplification of reference gene primers within the assay. Sequence reads were collapsed and filtered to measure the absolute abundance of every unique TCRbeta CDR3 rearrangement. Productive Simpson clonality was computed per sample as the square root of Simpson's diversity index over productive rearrangements. TCRdb mirrors the immuneACCESS table, restricted to in-frame sequences. Some clones are absent from its copies; in checked studies, under half trace to an unresolved V gene, and the reason for the others is unknown. Clonal size and the V and J genes are those of that table, whereas D and trimming came from the DNA. In this sample the table shows 150,000 to 180,000 clones, 70% to 90% of which occur a single time. The top ten clones comprise 0.55% to 0.75% of the sample.

In Seattle, one collaborating source enrolled patients while the infection was active and tracked those patients longitudinally over the course of disease. The collaborating institutions used their own protocols to collect whole blood in K2EDTA tubes. For TCRbeta analysis, collaborator samples were shipped as frozen whole blood, as isolated PBMCs, or as DNA extracted from either sample type. From the cysteine up to the phenylalanine, the CDR3 has a length of 15 residues. Only the CDR3 portion is preserved as DNA: 45 bases, with reading frame beginning at the first base. V and J lose 4 bases and 0 bases, and a span of 9 bases separates them. For CDR1 and CDR2, the germline V gene lists SGHNT and YENEEA.

This TCR was recovered from a man aged 55 to 70 with COVID-19, enrolled during active disease. The rearranged segments are TRBV11-3 and TRBJ1-4; the D segment cannot be called with confidence. Input material: peripheral blood. CDR3 region: CASSSEGATNEKLFF. The DNA reads as follows: TGTGCCAGCAGCTCCGAGGGAGCAACTAATGAAAAACTGTTTTTT.